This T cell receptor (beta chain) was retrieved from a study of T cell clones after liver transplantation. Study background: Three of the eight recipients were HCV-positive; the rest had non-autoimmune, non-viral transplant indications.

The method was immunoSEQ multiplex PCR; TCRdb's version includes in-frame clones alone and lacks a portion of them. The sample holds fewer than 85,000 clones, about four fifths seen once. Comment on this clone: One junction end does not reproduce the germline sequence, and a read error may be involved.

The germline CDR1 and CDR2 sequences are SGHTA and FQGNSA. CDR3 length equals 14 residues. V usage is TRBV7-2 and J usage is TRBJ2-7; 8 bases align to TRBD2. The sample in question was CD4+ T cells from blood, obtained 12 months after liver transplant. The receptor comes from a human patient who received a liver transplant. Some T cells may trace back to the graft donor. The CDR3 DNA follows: TGTGCCAGCAGCCCCGGGACTAGATCCTCCGAGCAGTACTTC. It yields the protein CASSPGTRSSEQYF.